This T cell receptor (beta chain) derives from a study of CXCR3-negative and CXCR3-positive naive CD8 T cells. Overall study: For each library, about 1.5 +/- 0.3 million TRB reads were obtained, approximately 140 million in total. Study results and caveats: CXCR3-positive naive cells carried more hydrophobic TRB CDR3s than CXCR3-negative naive cells did.

CD8+ T cell subsets were each sorted in triplicate, approximately 300,000 cells apiece. Naive CD8+ T cells carried a CD45RO-CCR7+CD27+CD95- phenotype. Turning to this clonotype: The antigen remains undetermined.

Via 5' RACE with UMI labels, TRB cDNA libraries were prepared. TCRdb reprocessed the 5' RACE reads and reports one entry per CDR3 protein, with no DNA. The sample has around 80,000 distinct CDR3 sequences. This CDR3 comprises 14 residues. CDR1 is MDHEN, CDR2 SYDVKM, per germline. The sample comprised naive CXCR3+ CD8+ T cells from blood. Subset of the sample: CD45RO-CCR7+CD27+CD95- naive CD8+ T cells expressing CXCR3 (TNR3+). The TCR originated in a human donor in good health. Some clones in this sample may be carry-over from other donors' samples. The chain uses TRBV28 and TRBJ1-5. CDR3 protein: CASSLGREYQPQHF.